This T cell receptor (beta chain) originates from a study of T cell repertoires in cytomegalovirus infection. Study-wide context: Matching HLA type, along with CMV infection, was indicated by public TCR beta signatures. Notes on the study in general: It was HLA-C-restricted CMV-specific TCR beta clonotypes that dominated the response ex vivo. Individuals carrying CMV plus the relevant HLA were identified by cumulative frequency of public TCR beta families.

The CDR3 loop spans 14 amino acids. Trimming left V 9 bases short and J 4 bases short, with 18 bases between. CDR1 is SNHLY and CDR2 is FYNNEI in the germline V gene. From the reads, TCRdb called clonotypes with MiXCR, one entry per CDR3 protein. The sample includes roughly 640,000 distinct CDR3 sequences, roughly 24% of them seen just once. This clonotype was recorded a few times. Its antigen is as yet unknown. The J gene is TRBJ1-2, the V gene TRBV2; maybe TRBD1 (5 bases). What was sequenced was CD8+ T cells from PBMCs. The clonotype originates from a human donor in good health (CMV status not recorded). Some clones in this sample may be carry-over from other donors' samples. This CDR3 is CASWDAQLIYGYTF. The DNA for the CDR3 is TGTGCCAGTTGGGACGCGCAGCTAATCTATGGCTACACCTTC.